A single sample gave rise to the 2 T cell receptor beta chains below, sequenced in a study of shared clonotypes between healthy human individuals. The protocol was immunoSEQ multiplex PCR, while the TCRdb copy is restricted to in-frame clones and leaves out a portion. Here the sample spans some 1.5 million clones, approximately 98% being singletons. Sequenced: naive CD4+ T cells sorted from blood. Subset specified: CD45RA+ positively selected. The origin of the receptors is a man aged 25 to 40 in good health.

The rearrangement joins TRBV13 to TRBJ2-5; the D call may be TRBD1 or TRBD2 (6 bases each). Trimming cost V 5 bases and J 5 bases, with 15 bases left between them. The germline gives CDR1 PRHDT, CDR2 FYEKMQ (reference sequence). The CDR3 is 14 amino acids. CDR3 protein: CASSREGGEETQYF. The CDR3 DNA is TGTGCCAGCAGCAGAGAGGGGGGAGAGGAGACCCAGTACTTC.

CDR3 in amino acids: CASRPGTRAETQYF. The CDR3 bases are TGTGCCAGCAGACCCGGGACTAGGGCCGAGACCCAGTACTTC. The chain has TRBV7-2 and TRBJ2-5, with TRBD2 identical over 8 bases. The CDR3 is 14 residues long. V trimming: 6 bases; J trimming: 5 bases; junction bases outside the gene matches: 8. Germline V CDR1 and CDR2: SGHTA, FQGNSA.